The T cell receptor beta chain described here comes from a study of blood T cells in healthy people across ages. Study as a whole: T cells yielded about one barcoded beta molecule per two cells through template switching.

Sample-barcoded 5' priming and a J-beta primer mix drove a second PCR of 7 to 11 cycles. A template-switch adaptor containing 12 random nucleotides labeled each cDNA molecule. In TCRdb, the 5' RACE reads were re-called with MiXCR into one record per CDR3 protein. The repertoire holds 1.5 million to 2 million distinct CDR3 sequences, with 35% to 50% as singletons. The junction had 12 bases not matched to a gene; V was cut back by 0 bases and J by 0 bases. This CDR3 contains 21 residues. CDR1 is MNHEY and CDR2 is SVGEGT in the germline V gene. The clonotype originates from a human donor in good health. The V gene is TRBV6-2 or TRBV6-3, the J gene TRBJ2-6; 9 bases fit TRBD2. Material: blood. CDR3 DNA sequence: TGTGCCAGCAGTTACTCGAGGCTAGCGGGACCCACATACTCTGGGGCCAACGTCCTGACTTTC. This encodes CASSYSRLAGPTYSGANVLTF.